This TCR beta chain was identified in a study of CD8+CD57+ T cells in acquired aplastic anemia. Study at large: Sorted cells (CD4+ and CD8+) yielded DNA amounts that averaged approximately 3.1 ug. General study points: Patients and controls were found to share 25 to 35 CD8+ CDR3 sequences. Patients and healthy controls showed no significant CD8+ Simpson's diversity difference.

The CDR3 runs 13 residues. Comment on this clonotype: The target antigen is unknown. The junction differs from germline at one of its ends, possibly a read error.

It was genomic DNA that served as the template for profiling TCR beta VDJ and CDR3. MiXCR was run by TCRdb on the reads, yielding one entry per CDR3 protein. The top ten hold under 5% of the sample, which has about 420,000 distinct CDR3 sequences, 60% to 80% seen once. V and J are TRBV12-3 or TRBV12-4 and TRBJ2-5; the match to TRBD2 covers 7 bases. Sequencing was done on a sample of sorted CD4+, CD8+, or CD8+CD57+ T cells (not recorded which) from PBMCs. This receptor was taken from a human donor in good health, serving as a control. CDR3 coding DNA: TGTGCCAGCAGCCCCCGGGCGCGGGAGACCCACTACTGG. Translation: CASSPRARETHYW.